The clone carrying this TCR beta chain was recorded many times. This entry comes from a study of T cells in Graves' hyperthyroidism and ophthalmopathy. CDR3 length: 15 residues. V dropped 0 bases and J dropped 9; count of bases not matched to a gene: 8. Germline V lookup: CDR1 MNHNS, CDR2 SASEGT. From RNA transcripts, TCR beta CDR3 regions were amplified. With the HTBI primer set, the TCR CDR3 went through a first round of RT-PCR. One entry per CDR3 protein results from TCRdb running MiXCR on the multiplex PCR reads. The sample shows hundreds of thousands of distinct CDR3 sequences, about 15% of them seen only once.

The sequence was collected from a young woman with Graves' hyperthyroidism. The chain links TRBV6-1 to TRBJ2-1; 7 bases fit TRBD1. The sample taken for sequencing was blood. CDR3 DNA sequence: TGTGCCAGCAGTGAAGCTCTTGAGGGGGCGGGTGAGCAGTTCTTC. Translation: CASSEALEGAGEQFF.